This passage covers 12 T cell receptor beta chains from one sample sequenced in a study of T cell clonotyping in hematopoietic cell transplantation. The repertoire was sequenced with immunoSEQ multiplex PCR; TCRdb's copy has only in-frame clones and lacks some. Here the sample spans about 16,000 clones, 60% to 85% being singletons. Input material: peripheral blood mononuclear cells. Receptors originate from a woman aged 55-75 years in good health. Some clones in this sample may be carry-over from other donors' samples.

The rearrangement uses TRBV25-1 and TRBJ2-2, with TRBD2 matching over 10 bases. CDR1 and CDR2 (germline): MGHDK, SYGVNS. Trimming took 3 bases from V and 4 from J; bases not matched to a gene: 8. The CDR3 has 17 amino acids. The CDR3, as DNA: TGTGCCAGCAGTGAGGGTAGCGGGAGGCGTTTCACCGGGGAGCTGTTTTTT. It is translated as CASSEGSGRRFTGELFF.

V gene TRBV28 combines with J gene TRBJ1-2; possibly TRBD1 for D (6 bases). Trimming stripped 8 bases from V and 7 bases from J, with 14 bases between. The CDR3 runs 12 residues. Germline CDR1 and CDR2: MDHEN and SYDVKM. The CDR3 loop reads CASLIPGAGYTF. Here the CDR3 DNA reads TGTGCCAGCCTCATTCCAGGGGCTGGCTACACCTTC.

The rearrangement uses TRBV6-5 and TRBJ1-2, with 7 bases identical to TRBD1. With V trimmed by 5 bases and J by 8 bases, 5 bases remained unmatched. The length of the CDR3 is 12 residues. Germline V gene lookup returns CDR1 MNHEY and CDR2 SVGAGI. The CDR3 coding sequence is TGTGCCAGCAGTCGACAGGGCGGAGGCTACACCTTC. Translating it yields CASSRQGGGYTF.

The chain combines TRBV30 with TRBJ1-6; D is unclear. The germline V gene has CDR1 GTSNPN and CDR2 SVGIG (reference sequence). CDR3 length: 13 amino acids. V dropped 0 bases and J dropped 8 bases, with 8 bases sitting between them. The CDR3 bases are TGTGCCTGGAGTGTGGGGTCACATTCACCCCTCCACTTT. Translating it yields CAWSVGSHSPLHF.

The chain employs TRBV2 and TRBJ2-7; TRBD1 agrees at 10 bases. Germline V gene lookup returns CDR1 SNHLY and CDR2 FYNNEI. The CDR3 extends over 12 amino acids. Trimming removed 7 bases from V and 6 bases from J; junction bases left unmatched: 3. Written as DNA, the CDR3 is TGTGCCAGCACGGACAGGGGGGGCGAGCAGTACTTC. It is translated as CASTDRGGEQYF. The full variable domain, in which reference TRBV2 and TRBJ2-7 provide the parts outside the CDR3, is EPEVTQTPSHQVTQMGQEVILRCVPISNHLYFYWYRQILGQKVEFLVSFYNNEISEKSEIFDDQFSVERPDGSNFTLKIRSTKLEDSAMYFCASTDRGGEQYFGPGTRLTVT.

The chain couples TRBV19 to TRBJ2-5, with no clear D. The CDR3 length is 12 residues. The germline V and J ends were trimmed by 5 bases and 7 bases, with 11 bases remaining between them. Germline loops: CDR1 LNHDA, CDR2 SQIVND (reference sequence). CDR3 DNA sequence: TGTGCCAGTAGTTCGGACGGTGCGACCCAGTACTTC. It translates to CASSSDGATQYF.

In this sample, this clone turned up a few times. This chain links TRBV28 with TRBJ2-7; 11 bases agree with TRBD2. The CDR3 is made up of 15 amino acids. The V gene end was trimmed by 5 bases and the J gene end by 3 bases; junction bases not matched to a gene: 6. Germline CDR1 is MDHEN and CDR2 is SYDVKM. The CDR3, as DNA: TGTGCCAGCAGTGGAGGACTAGCGGGCCTCTACGAGCAGTACTTC. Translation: CASSGGLAGLYEQYF. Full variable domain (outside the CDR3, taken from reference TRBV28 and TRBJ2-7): DVKVTQSSRYLVKRTGEKVFLECVQDMDHENMFWYRQDPGLGLRLIYFSYDVKMKEKGDIPEGYSVSREKKERFSLILESASTNQTSMYLCASSGGLAGLYEQYFGPGTRLTVT.

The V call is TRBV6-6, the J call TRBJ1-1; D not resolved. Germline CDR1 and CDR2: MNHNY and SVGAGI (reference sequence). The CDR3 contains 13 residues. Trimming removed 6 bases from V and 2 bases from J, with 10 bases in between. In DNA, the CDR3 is TGTGCCAGCAGAACAGCTACCAACACTGAAGCTTTCTTT. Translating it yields CASRTATNTEAFF.

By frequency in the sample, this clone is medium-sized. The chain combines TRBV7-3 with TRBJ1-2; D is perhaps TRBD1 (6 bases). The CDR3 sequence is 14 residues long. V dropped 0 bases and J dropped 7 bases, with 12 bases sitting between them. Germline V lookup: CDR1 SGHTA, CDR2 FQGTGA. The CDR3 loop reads CASSLTLQGGGYTF. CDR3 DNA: TGTGCCAGCAGCTTAACCCTCCAAGGGGGTGGCTACACCTTC. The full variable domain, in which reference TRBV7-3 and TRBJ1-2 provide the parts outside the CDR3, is GAGVSQTPSNKVTEKGKYVELRCDPISGHTALYWYRQSLGQGPEFLIYFQGTGAADDSGLPNDRFFAVRPEGSVSTLKIQRTERGDSAVYLCASSLTLQGGGYTFGSGTRLTVV.

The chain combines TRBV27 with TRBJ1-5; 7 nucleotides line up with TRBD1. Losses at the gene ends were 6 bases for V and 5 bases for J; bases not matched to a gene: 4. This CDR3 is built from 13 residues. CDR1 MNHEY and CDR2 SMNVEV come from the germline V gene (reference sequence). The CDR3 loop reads CASSQQGDQPQHF. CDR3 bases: TGTGCCAGCAGCCAGCAGGGGGATCAGCCCCAGCATTTT.

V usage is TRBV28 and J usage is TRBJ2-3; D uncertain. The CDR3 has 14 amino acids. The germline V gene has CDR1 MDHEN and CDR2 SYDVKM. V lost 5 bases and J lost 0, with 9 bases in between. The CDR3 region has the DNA TGTGCCAGCAGTCCGCTTGCTAGCACAGATACGCAGTATTTT. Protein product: CASSPLASTDTQYF.

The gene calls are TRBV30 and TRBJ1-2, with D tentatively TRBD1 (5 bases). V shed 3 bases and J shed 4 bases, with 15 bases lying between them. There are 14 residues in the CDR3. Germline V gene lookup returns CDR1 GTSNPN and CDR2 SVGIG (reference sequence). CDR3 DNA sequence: TGTGCCTGGAGCCTAACAGGACCTCTCTATGGCTACACCTTC. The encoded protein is CAWSLTGPLYGYTF.